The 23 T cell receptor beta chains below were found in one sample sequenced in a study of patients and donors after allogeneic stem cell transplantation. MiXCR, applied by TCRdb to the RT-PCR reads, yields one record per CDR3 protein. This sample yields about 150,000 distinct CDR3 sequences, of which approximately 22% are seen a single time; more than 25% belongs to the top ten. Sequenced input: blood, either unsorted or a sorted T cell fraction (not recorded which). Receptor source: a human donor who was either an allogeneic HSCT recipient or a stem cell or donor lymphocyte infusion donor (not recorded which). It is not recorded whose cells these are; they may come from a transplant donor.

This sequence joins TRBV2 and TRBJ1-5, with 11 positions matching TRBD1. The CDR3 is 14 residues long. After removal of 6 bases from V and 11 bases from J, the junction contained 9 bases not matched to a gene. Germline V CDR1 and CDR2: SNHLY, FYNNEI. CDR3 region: CASSGGTGGRAQHF. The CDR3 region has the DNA TGTGCCAGCAGCGGCGGGACAGGGGGTCGGGCCCAGCATTTT.

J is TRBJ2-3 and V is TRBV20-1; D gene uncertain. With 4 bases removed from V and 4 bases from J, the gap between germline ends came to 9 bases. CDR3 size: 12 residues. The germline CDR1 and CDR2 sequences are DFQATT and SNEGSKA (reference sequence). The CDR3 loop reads CSATRSADTQYF. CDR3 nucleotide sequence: TGCAGTGCTACACGCTCGGCAGATACGCAGTATTTT.

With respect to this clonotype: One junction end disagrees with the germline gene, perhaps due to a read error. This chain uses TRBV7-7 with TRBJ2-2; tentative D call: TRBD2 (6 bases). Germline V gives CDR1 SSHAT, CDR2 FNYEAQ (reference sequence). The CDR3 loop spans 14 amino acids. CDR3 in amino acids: CASSLAFRTGELFF. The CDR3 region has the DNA TGTGCTAGCAGCCTAGCGTTTCGAACCGGGGAGCTGTTTTTT.

For the CDR3, the DNA is TGCGCCAGCAGCTTCAAAGCGGGAGTTGATACGCAGTATTTT. Encoded protein: CASSFKAGVDTQYF. The chain has TRBV5-1 and TRBJ2-3, with 8 bases lining up with TRBD2. Germline CDR1 is SGHRS and CDR2 is YFSETQ. The trim removed 2 bases at V and 6 bases at J, leaving 5 bases unmatched. This CDR3 is 14 amino acids long.

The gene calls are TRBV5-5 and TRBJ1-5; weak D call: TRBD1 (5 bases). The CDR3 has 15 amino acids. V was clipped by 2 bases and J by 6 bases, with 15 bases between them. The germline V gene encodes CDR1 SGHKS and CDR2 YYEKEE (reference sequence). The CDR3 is CASSLLLGLGQPQHF. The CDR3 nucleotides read TGTGCCAGCAGCTTATTACTGGGACTAGGTCAGCCCCAGCATTTT.

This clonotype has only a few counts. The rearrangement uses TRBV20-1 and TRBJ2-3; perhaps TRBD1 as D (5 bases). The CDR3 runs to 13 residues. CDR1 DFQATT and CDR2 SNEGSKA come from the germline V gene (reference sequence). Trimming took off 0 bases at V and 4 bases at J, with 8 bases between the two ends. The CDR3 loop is CSARDSGSDTQYF. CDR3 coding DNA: TGCAGTGCTAGAGATTCAGGGTCAGATACGCAGTATTTT.

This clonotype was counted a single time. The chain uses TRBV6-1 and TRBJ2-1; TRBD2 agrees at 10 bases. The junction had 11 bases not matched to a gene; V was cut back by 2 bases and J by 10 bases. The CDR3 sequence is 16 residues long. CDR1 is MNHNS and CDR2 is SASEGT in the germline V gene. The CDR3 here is CASSERPLAGGGEQFF. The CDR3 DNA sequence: TGTGCCAGCAGTGAAAGGCCGTTAGCGGGGGGAGGGGAGCAGTTCTTC.

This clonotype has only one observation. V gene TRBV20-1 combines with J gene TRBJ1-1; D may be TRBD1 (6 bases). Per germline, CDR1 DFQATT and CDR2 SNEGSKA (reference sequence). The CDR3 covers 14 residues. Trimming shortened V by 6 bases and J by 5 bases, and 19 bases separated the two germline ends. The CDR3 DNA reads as TGCAGTGCCGGGTGGGGGGGCCCGAATACTGAAGCTTTCTTT. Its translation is CSAGWGGPNTEAFF.

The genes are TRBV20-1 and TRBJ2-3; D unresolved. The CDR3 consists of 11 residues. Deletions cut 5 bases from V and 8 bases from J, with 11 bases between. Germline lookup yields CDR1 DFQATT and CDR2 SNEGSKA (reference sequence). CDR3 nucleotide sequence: TGCAGTGCTCGGTTGATTAGTACGCAGTATTTT. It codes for CSARLISTQYF.

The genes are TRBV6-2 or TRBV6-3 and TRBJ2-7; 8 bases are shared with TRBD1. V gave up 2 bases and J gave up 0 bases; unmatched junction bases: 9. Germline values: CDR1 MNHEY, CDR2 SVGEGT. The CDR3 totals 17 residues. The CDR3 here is CASSYDPGQVHSYEQYF. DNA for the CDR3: TGTGCCAGCAGTTACGACCCGGGACAGGTTCACTCCTACGAGCAGTACTTC.

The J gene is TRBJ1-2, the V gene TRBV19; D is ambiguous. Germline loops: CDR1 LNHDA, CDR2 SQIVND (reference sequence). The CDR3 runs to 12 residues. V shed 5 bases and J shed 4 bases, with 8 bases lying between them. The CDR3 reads CASSSWSYGYTF. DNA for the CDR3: TGTGCCAGTAGTTCGTGGAGCTATGGCTACACCTTC.

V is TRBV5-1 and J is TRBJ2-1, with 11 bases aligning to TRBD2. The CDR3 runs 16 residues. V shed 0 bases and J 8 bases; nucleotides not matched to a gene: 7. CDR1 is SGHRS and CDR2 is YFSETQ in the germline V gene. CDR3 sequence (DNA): TGCGCCAGCAGCTTGGCTACTAGCGGGGGTCTCGATGAGCAGTTCTTC. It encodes CASSLATSGGLDEQFF.

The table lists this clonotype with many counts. The CDR3 nucleotides read TGTGCCAGCAGTGAATGGACCCAGGTGGGCACTGAAGCTTTCTTT. This gives the protein CASSEWTQVGTEAFF. The chain combines TRBV25-1 with TRBJ1-1; no firm D call. Trimming stripped 1 base from V and 4 bases from J, with 13 bases between. Germline values: CDR1 MGHDK, CDR2 SYGVNS. The CDR3 has 15 residues. Together with reference TRBV25-1 and TRBJ1-1, the CDR3 gives the full variable domain: EADIYQTPRYLVIGTGKKITLECSQTMGHDKMYWYQQDPGMELHLIHYSYGVNSTEKGDLSSESTVSRIRTEHFPLTLESARPSHTSQYLCASSEWTQVGTEAFFGQGTRLTVV.

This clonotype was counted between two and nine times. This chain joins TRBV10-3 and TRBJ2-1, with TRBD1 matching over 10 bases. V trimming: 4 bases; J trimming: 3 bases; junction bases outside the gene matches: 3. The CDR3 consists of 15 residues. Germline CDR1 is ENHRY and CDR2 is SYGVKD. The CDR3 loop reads CAISADRGHYNEQFF. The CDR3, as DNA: TGTGCCATCAGTGCAGACAGGGGGCACTACAATGAGCAGTTCTTC.

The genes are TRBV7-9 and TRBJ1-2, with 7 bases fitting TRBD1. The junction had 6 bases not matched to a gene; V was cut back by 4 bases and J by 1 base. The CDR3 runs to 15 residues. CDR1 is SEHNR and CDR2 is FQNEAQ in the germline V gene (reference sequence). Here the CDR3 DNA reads TGTGCCAGCAGCTACAGGGGCCCCGTTAACTATGGCTACACCTTC. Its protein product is CASSYRGPVNYGYTF.

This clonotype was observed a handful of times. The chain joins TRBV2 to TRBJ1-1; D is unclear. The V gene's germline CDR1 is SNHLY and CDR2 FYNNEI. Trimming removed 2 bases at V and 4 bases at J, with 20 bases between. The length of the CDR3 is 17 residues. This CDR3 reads CASSEKQLRVKSTEAFF. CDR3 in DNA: TGTGCCAGCAGTGAAAAACAGCTCCGGGTAAAGTCCACTGAAGCTTTCTTT.

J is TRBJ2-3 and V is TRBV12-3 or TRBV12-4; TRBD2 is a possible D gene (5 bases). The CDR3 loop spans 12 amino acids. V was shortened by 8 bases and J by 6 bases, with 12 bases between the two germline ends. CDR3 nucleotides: TGTGCCAGCCTAACCCCGGGGGATACGCAGTATTTT. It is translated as CASLTPGDTQYF.

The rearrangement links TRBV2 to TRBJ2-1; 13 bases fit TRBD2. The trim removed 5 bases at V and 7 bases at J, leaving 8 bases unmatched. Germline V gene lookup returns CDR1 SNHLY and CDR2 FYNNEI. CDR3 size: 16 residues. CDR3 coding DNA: TGTGCCAGCAGTAAAACCGGGACTAGCGGGGCTAATGAGCAGTTCTTC. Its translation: CASSKTGTSGANEQFF.

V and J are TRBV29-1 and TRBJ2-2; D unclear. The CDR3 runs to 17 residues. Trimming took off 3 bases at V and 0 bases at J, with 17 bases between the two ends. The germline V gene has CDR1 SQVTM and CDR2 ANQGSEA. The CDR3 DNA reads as TGCAGCGTTGACCTGGGTAGTCAGGAAACGAACACCGGGGAGCTGTTTTTT. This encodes CSVDLGSQETNTGELFF.

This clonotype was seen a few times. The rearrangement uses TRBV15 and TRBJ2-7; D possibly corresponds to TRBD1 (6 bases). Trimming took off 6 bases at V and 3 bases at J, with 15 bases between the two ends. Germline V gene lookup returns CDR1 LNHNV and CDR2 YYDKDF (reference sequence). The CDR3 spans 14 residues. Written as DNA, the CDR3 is TGTGCCACCAGAGAAGTCGGGACAATCTACGAGCAGTACTTC. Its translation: CATREVGTIYEQYF.

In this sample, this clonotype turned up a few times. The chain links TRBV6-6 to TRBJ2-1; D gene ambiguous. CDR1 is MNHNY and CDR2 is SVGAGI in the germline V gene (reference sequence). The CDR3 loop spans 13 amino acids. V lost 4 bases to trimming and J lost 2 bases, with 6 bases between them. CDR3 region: CASSSRPYNEQFF. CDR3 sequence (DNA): TGTGCCAGCAGTTCTCGGCCCTACAATGAGCAGTTCTTC.

CDR3 region: CASSPTGWYRVDNEQFF. CDR3 nucleotide sequence: TGTGCCAGCAGTCCGACAGGCTGGTACAGGGTGGACAATGAGCAGTTCTTC. The chain uses TRBV27 and TRBJ2-1, with D possibly matching TRBD1 (6 bases). The CDR3 extends over 17 amino acids. CDR1 and CDR2 (germline): MNHEY, SMNVEV (reference sequence). Trimming left V 5 bases short and J 5 bases short, with 22 bases between.

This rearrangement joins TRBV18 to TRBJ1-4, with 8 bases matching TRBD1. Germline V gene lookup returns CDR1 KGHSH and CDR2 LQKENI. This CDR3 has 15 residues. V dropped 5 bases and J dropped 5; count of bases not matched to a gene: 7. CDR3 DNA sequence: TGTGCCAGCTCATCTTCCGGGGACAGGAATGAAAAACTGTTTTTT. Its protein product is CASSSSGDRNEKLFF.